The 17 T cell receptor beta chains below come from one sample, sequenced in a study of blood T cells in healthy people across ages (dated by TCRdb to 2015 to 2017). The method behind the library was 5' RACE. Sequenced using an Illumina HiSeq 2500. The second PCR ran for about 7 to 11 cycles and used a J-beta primer mix along with a sample-barcoded 5' primer. TCRdb reran the public reads through fastp at Q25 and MiXCR, keeping productive beta chains. When rows share a CDR3 protein, they turn into one entry using the most common DNA and genes. The sample table records over 750,000 distinct CDR3 sequences; more than 20% of these occur just once. The biggest ten clones account for 9.4% of the sample. The same specimen was also included in a second study, on T cells of mothers and their children.

Sequenced input: blood. All receptors derive from a boy aged 5-17 years in good health.

This clonotype was recorded a few times. This sequence joins TRBV20-1 and TRBJ2-1, with 10 bases identical to TRBD2. Losses at the gene ends were 6 bases for V and 0 bases for J; bases not matched to a gene: 8. Germline CDR1 DFQATT, CDR2 SNEGSKA (reference sequence). This CDR3 spans 16 amino acids. The CDR3 DNA reads TGCAGTGCAAGGACTAGCGGTGGTAGCTCCTACAATGAGCAGTTCTTC. Protein sequence: CSARTSGGSSYNEQFF.

The chain has TRBV10-3 and TRBJ2-5; 9 nucleotides agree with TRBD2. Germline assignment: CDR1 ENHRY and CDR2 SYGVKD. The CDR3 totals 16 residues. The V gene end was trimmed by 6 bases and the J gene end by 5 bases; junction bases not matched to a gene: 13. The CDR3 bases are TGTGCCATCAGAGATGGGACTAGCCGGGGTGATGAGACCCAGTACTTC. It yields the protein CAIRDGTSRGDETQYF.

In this sample, this clonotype turned up many times. The genes are TRBV3-1 and TRBJ2-2; 8 nucleotides match TRBD2. The CDR3 is 16 amino acids. Looked up from germline, CDR1 is LGHDT and CDR2 is YNNKEL (reference sequence). V was pared by 1 base and J by 7 bases, with 8 bases of the junction left unmatched. CDR3 sequence (DNA): TGTGCCAGCAGCCAAGCGTGGACTAGCCGTGACGGGGAGCTGTTTTTT. It yields the protein CASSQAWTSRDGELFF.

This clonotype was seen a handful of times. V is TRBV15 and J is TRBJ2-1; TRBD1 agrees at 7 bases. Judging by the DNA end, TRBJ2-5 fits better; the J call may be wrong. This CDR3 comprises 13 residues. The germline V gene encodes CDR1 LNHNV and CDR2 YYDKDF (reference sequence). CDR3 DNA: TGTGCCACCAGTGGACAGGTTGGAGAGACCCAGTACTTC. Protein sequence: CATSGQVGETQYF.

This clonotype was counted ten times or more. The CDR3 DNA is TGTGCCAGCAGTTTTCGGCGGAGGGGGGAGACCCAGTACTTC. Amino acids: CASSFRRRGETQYF. V is TRBV28 and J is TRBJ2-5; D assignment may be TRBD1 or TRBD2 (6 bases each). The CDR3 spans 14 residues. V lost 3 bases to trimming and J lost 5 bases, with 13 bases between them. Germline CDR1 MDHEN, CDR2 SYDVKM.

This chain links TRBV11-3 with TRBJ2-2; D call uncertain. Germline lookup yields CDR1 SGHNT and CDR2 YENEEA. Trimming shortened V by 4 bases and J by 4 bases, and 10 bases separated the two germline ends. The CDR3 is 14 residues long. CDR3 sequence (DNA): TGTGCCAGCAGCTCCCGTTCAGCCACCGGGGAGCTGTTTTTT. Amino acids: CASSSRSATGELFF.

The chain employs TRBV6-2 or TRBV6-3 and TRBJ2-5; 8 bases match TRBD2. Germline CDR1 MNHEY, CDR2 SVGEGT. This CDR3 has 14 amino acids. With 4 bases clipped from V and 3 bases from J, the junction kept 4 bases outside the gene matches. The CDR3 DNA reads as TGTGCCAGCAGTTTTATAGCGGGGAAAGAGACCCAGTACTTC. Its translation: CASSFIAGKETQYF.

Worth noting for this clonotype: One end of the junction does not line up with germline, which may come from a read error. This chain links TRBV10-3 with TRBJ2-3; 7 bases line up with TRBD2. The CDR3 sequence is 15 residues long. Germline CDR1 is ENHRY and CDR2 is SYGVKD. CDR3 in amino acids: CAISEASGPTDAQYF. CDR3 DNA sequence: TGTGCCATCAGTGAGGCTAGCGGTCCCACAGATGCGCAGTATTTT.

This clonotype was recorded a few times. The V call is TRBV20-1, the J call TRBJ2-7, with D possibly TRBD2 on 5 matching bases. The germline V gene has CDR1 DFQATT and CDR2 SNEGSKA (reference sequence). V shed 6 bases and J shed 0 bases, with 12 bases lying between them. This CDR3 contains 13 residues. In nucleotides, the CDR3 is TGCAGTGCGAGCGAGGGTAGCTCCTACGAGCAGTACTTC. Translation: CSASEGSSYEQYF.

A few counts support this clonotype. This chain uses TRBV12-3 or TRBV12-4 with TRBJ1-3; D gene uncertain. CDR3 length equals 15 residues. V dropped 3 bases and J dropped 0 bases, with 9 bases sitting between them. In DNA, the CDR3 is TGTGCCAGCAGTTTTGTCCCCTACTCTGGAAACACCATATATTTT. This encodes CASSFVPYSGNTIYF.

This clonotype occurred a few times. This chain connects TRBV7-9 to TRBJ1-3; D uncertain. Germline lookup yields CDR1 SEHNR and CDR2 FQNEAQ (reference sequence). CDR3 length: 16 residues. The V end was cut by 4 bases, the J end by 0 bases, with 13 bases between. The CDR3 region has the DNA TGTGCCAGCAGCTCCGGGCCGGTGTCCTCTGGAAACACCATATATTTT. This codes for CASSSGPVSSGNTIYF.

This clonotype was counted only a few times. The CDR3 sequence: CASSRGERYTEAFF. The CDR3 DNA sequence: TGCGCCAGCAGCAGGGGGGAAAGATACACTGAAGCTTTCTTT. The rearrangement joins TRBV4-1 to TRBJ1-1; possible D gene TRBD1, 6 bases. The CDR3 contains 14 residues. Between the trimmed V and J ends, which lost 5 bases and 3 bases, there was a span of 13 bases. Germline values: CDR1 MGHRA, CDR2 YSYEKL.

This clonotype was detected only a few times. V and J are TRBV6-5 and TRBJ2-7, with D perhaps TRBD1 (6 bases). Germline V gene lookup returns CDR1 MNHEY and CDR2 SVGAGI. The CDR3 spans 16 residues. V lost 0 bases and J 3 bases, leaving 15 bases between the germline ends. The CDR3 is CASSYSVAGDHYEQYF. CDR3 in DNA: TGTGCCAGCAGTTACTCGGTCGCAGGGGACCACTACGAGCAGTACTTC.

The V call is TRBV4-1, the J call TRBJ2-5; a possible D gene is TRBD2 (5 bases). Per the germline V gene, CDR1 is MGHRA and CDR2 is YSYEKL. The CDR3 has 15 amino acids. V shed 0 bases and J shed 4 bases, with 12 bases lying between them. CDR3 amino acids: CASSQDVGAAETQYF. The DNA of the CDR3 is TGCGCCAGCAGCCAAGATGTCGGAGCGGCAGAGACCCAGTACTTC.

A few counts support this clonotype. The chain joins TRBV15 to TRBJ1-1, with D perhaps TRBD1 (6 bases). CDR3 size: 15 residues. Germline CDR1 reads LNHNV; CDR2 reads YYDKDF (reference sequence). Trimming shortened V by 3 bases and J by 2 bases, and 13 bases separated the two germline ends. The CDR3 nucleotides are TGTGCCACCAGCAGGGTGAGGGGGGGAAACACTGAAGCTTTCTTT. This sequence encodes CATSRVRGGNTEAFF.

This clonotype was detected only a few times. This chain uses TRBV7-9 with TRBJ2-5, with D perhaps matching TRBD1 or TRBD2 (5 bases each). The DNA matches TRBJ2-1 better at its end, which makes the J call doubtful. The length of the CDR3 is 14 residues. The V gene's germline CDR1 is SEHNR and CDR2 FQNEAQ (reference sequence). The CDR3, as DNA: TGTGCCAGCAGCTTAGCGCAAGGGACGGATGAGCAGTTCTTC. Amino acid sequence: CASSLAQGTDEQFF.

The chain has TRBV5-1 and TRBJ2-5, with D perhaps matching TRBD1 (6 bases). The J call may be faulty, since TRBJ2-7 better matches the DNA end. This CDR3 contains 14 residues. Germline V gene sequence: CDR1 SGHRS, CDR2 YFSETQ. CDR3 protein: CASSYAGVGYEQYF. CDR3 sequence (DNA): TGCGCCAGCAGCTATGCAGGGGTTGGCTACGAGCAGTACTTC.